The text below deals with one T cell receptor (beta chain). This sample was included in a study of blood T cell repertoires in COVID-19. Study in general: Some COVID-19 samples were acute and others convalescent; all came from the United States, Italy and Spain. PBMCs, B-cell-depleted T cells, or T cells were the source of the cDNA or gDNA that made up the material.

Per the original methods: Researchers report that nucleated cell counts were estimated from reference gene primer amplification. TCRdb keeps only in-frame clones here, not all; method: immunoSEQ multiplex PCR. V, J and clone size derive from that table, while D and trimming were established from the DNA sequence. The sample lists 95,000 to 150,000 clones; roughly 80% were seen once. Enrollment of patients from Seattle took place during active infection, with longitudinal follow-up. The sample was peripheral blood. This receptor was taken from an elderly man with COVID-19, enrolled during active disease.

The CDR3 loop is CASSYNFNNEQFF. For the CDR3, the DNA is TGTGCCAGCAGTTACAACTTTAACAATGAGCAGTTCTTC. The chain carries TRBV6-2 or TRBV6-3 and TRBJ2-1, with unresolved D. Germline loops: CDR1 MNHEY, CDR2 SVGEGT. There are 13 residues in the CDR3. Deletions cut 2 bases from V and 5 bases from J, with 7 bases between.